Presented here are 19 T cell receptor beta chains from one specimen sequenced in a study of early T cells in non-severe SARS-CoV-2 infection. TCRdb ran MiXCR on the 5' RACE reads and lists one entry per CDR3 protein. The profile shows 20,000 to 25,000 distinct CDR3 sequences, roughly 4.5% of them singletons. The source material was whole blood. Receptor source: an adult who was a healthcare worker with PCR-confirmed SARS-CoV-2 infection or an uninfected control (not recorded which).

The chain is built from TRBV9 and TRBJ2-1; possibly TRBD1 for D (6 bases). Germline V gene lookup returns CDR1 SGDLS and CDR2 YYNGEE. V was cut by 4 bases and J by 11 bases, with 16 bases left in between. The CDR3 contains 13 residues. For the CDR3, the DNA is TGTGCCAGCAGCCCCAGGACAGACAACCAGCAGTTCTTC. Amino acid sequence: CASSPRTDNQQFF.

This chain joins TRBV6-5 and TRBJ1-3; D perhaps matches TRBD1 (5 bases). CDR3 size: 13 residues. The germline V and J ends were trimmed by 8 bases and 7 bases, with 15 bases remaining between them. Germline V gives CDR1 MNHEY, CDR2 SVGAGI. The CDR3 DNA reads TGTGCCAGCGAACGCGCAGGGACCAACACCATATATTTT. This encodes CASERAGTNTIYF.

The genes are TRBV19 and TRBJ1-4, with unresolved D. The V gene lost 3 bases and the J gene lost 7 bases, with 9 bases spanning the gap. This CDR3 comprises 13 residues. Per the germline V gene, CDR1 is LNHDA and CDR2 is SQIVND (reference sequence). In nucleotides, the CDR3 is TGTGCCAGTAGTATGAAGGGAGGTGAAAAACTGTTTTTT. Amino acid sequence: CASSMKGGEKLFF.

Ten or more counts support this clonotype. Compared with germline, one end of the junction differs, possibly owing to a read error. The V and J genes are TRBV6-5 and TRBJ1-3; D perhaps matches TRBD1 (5 bases). CDR1 is MNHEY, CDR2 SVGAGI, per germline. The CDR3 consists of 14 residues. CDR3 in amino acids: CASSRTLSGNTIYF. The DNA for the CDR3 is TGTGCCAGCAGTCGGACACTTTCTGGGAACACCATATATTTT.

This clonotype was seen repeatedly, ten times or more. The genes are TRBV10-3 and TRBJ1-2; D is unclear. The length of the CDR3 is 16 residues. Trimming shortened V by 2 bases and J by 7 bases, and 20 bases separated the two germline ends. Germline assignment: CDR1 ENHRY and CDR2 SYGVKD. The CDR3 DNA follows: TGTGCCATCAGTGAGAACGTCGAGGAAGCCCGGTTTGGCTACACCTTC. It specifies CAISENVEEARFGYTF.

This clonotype has ten or more counts. V and J are TRBV25-1 and TRBJ2-7, with TRBD1 as a possible D gene (5 bases). Trimming removed 2 bases at V and 2 bases at J, with 19 bases between. Germline assignment: CDR1 MGHDK and CDR2 SYGVNS. The CDR3 runs to 17 residues. CDR3 coding DNA: TGTGCCAGCAGTGAAGGGAAGGGGTTTAGCAGGGCCTACGAGCAGTACTTC. The encoded protein is CASSEGKGFSRAYEQYF.

At least ten counts were recorded for this clonotype. This rearrangement joins TRBV2 to TRBJ1-5; D unclear. The CDR3 totals 14 residues. Trimming removed 2 bases from V and 7 bases from J, with 12 bases in between. Germline lookup yields CDR1 SNHLY and CDR2 FYNNEI. This chain's CDR3 is CASSENIGNQPQHF. The CDR3 DNA follows: TGTGCCAGCAGTGAAAATATAGGGAACCAGCCCCAGCATTTT.

This clonotype was observed at least ten times. The chain couples TRBV18 to TRBJ2-3, with a tentative D call TRBD2 (5 bases). Deletions cut 2 bases from V and 2 bases from J, with 8 bases between. This CDR3 has 14 residues. Looked up from germline, CDR1 is KGHSH and CDR2 is LQKENI. This CDR3 is CASSPVRDTDTQYF. The CDR3 coding sequence is TGTGCCAGCTCACCAGTCCGGGACACAGATACGCAGTATTTT.

The CDR3 nucleotides read TGCGCCAGTCAGGGGGGCTATGGCTACACCTTC. It is translated as CASQGGYGYTF. The chain recombines TRBV10-2 with TRBJ1-2; 7 bases align to TRBD1. Germline V gene lookup returns CDR1 WSHSY and CDR2 SAAADI. V shed 9 bases and J 4 bases; nucleotides not matched to a gene: 2. This CDR3 has 11 residues.

This clonotype was counted at least ten times. V usage is TRBV6-6 and J usage is TRBJ1-5, with no clear D. Germline assignment: CDR1 MNHNY and CDR2 SVGAGI (reference sequence). The CDR3 is 13 amino acids. Trimming took 4 bases from V and 7 from J, leaving 11 bases between them. The chain's CDR3 is CASSSVGPQPQHF. The DNA of the CDR3 is TGTGCCAGCAGTTCAGTAGGTCCACAGCCCCAGCATTTT.

This rearrangement joins TRBV6-2 or TRBV6-3 to TRBJ1-2, with 12 bases fitting TRBD1. V was pared by 2 bases and J by 7 bases, with 5 bases of the junction left unmatched. CDR3 length equals 15 residues. Germline V gene sequence: CDR1 MNHEY, CDR2 SVGEGT. In DNA, the CDR3 is TGTGCCAGCAGTTACACGGGACAGGGGGCGCGTGGCTACACCTTC. Translating it yields CASSYTGQGARGYTF.

This clonotype has at least ten counts. V gene TRBV10-3 combines with J gene TRBJ1-6; TRBD1 is a possible D gene (6 bases). With 8 bases removed from V and 8 bases from J, the gap between germline ends came to 16 bases. The CDR3 totals 14 residues. Germline V CDR1 and CDR2: ENHRY, SYGVKD. The CDR3 sequence is CAISYRELDSPLHF. The CDR3 DNA sequence: TGTGCCATCTCCTACAGGGAATTAGATTCACCCCTCCACTTT.

About this clonotype itself: At one end, the junction sequence differs from germline, possibly due to a read error. The chain couples TRBV6-2 or TRBV6-3 to TRBJ2-3; 8 bases agree with TRBD2. Germline-derived CDR1 and CDR2 are MNHEY and SVGEGT. The CDR3 is 18 amino acids. CDR3 protein: CASGYFSGGAVGTDTQYF. DNA of the CDR3: TGTGCCAGCGGTTACTTCTCGGGGGGGGCTGTCGGCACAGATACGCAGTATTTT.

Many counts were recorded for this clonotype. The chain joins TRBV6-2 or TRBV6-3 to TRBJ1-5, with D maybe TRBD1 (5 bases). V gave up 11 bases and J gave up 4 bases, with 21 bases separating them. The CDR3 extends over 15 amino acids. The germline V gene encodes CDR1 MNHEY and CDR2 SVGEGT. CDR3: CAVRTSTANNQPQHF. CDR3 in DNA: TGTGCCGTTCGTACGTCGACAGCTAATAATCAGCCCCAGCATTTT.

This clonotype was counted ten times or more. The chain uses TRBV20-1 and TRBJ1-6; D is perhaps TRBD1 (5 bases). The CDR3 sequence is 15 residues long. The germline V gene encodes CDR1 DFQATT and CDR2 SNEGSKA (reference sequence). CDR3 nucleotides: TGCAGCGCTCCGGGACGGTCGTTAACCGCATCACCCCTCCACTTT. Its protein is CSAPGRSLTASPLHF.

This clonotype was seen at least ten times. V and J are TRBV7-6 and TRBJ2-7; D is unresolved. The CDR3 has 14 amino acids. From germline, CDR1 is SGHVS and CDR2 FNYEAQ. V gave up 2 bases and J gave up 6 bases, with 14 bases separating them. This CDR3 reads CASSLRLDLGEQYF. CDR3 in DNA: TGTGCCAGCAGCTTAAGACTTGACTTGGGCGAGCAGTACTTC.

This clonotype occurred a few times. The V call is TRBV28, the J call TRBJ1-1; D gene ambiguous. Germline V CDR1 and CDR2: MDHEN, SYDVKM. This CDR3 spans 12 amino acids. V lost 6 bases and J lost 9, with 14 bases in between. The CDR3 DNA follows: TGTGCCAGCAGCCAAGAAAGAGGAAAAGCTTTCTTT. Translating gives CASSQERGKAFF.

In its sample, this clonotype was seen many times. J is TRBJ2-3 and V is TRBV29-1; D perhaps matches TRBD1 (6 bases). There are 14 residues in the CDR3. The germline V gene encodes CDR1 SQVTM and CDR2 ANQGSEA. V shed 5 bases and J shed 3 bases, with 15 bases lying between them. The chain's CDR3 is CSVTGSWGTDTQYF. The CDR3 region has the DNA TGCAGCGTTACAGGGTCCTGGGGGACAGATACGCAGTATTTT.

At least ten counts were recorded for this clonotype. V usage is TRBV4-1 and J usage is TRBJ2-2, with 7 bases that match TRBD2. This CDR3 has 16 residues. In germline, CDR1 is MGHRA, CDR2 YSYEKL. V shed 1 base, J shed 4 bases, and the junction held 6 bases outside the gene matches. The chain's CDR3 is CASSQGEGVSTGELFF. In nucleotides, the CDR3 is TGCGCCAGCAGCCAAGGGGAGGGTGTAAGCACCGGGGAGCTGTTTTTT.